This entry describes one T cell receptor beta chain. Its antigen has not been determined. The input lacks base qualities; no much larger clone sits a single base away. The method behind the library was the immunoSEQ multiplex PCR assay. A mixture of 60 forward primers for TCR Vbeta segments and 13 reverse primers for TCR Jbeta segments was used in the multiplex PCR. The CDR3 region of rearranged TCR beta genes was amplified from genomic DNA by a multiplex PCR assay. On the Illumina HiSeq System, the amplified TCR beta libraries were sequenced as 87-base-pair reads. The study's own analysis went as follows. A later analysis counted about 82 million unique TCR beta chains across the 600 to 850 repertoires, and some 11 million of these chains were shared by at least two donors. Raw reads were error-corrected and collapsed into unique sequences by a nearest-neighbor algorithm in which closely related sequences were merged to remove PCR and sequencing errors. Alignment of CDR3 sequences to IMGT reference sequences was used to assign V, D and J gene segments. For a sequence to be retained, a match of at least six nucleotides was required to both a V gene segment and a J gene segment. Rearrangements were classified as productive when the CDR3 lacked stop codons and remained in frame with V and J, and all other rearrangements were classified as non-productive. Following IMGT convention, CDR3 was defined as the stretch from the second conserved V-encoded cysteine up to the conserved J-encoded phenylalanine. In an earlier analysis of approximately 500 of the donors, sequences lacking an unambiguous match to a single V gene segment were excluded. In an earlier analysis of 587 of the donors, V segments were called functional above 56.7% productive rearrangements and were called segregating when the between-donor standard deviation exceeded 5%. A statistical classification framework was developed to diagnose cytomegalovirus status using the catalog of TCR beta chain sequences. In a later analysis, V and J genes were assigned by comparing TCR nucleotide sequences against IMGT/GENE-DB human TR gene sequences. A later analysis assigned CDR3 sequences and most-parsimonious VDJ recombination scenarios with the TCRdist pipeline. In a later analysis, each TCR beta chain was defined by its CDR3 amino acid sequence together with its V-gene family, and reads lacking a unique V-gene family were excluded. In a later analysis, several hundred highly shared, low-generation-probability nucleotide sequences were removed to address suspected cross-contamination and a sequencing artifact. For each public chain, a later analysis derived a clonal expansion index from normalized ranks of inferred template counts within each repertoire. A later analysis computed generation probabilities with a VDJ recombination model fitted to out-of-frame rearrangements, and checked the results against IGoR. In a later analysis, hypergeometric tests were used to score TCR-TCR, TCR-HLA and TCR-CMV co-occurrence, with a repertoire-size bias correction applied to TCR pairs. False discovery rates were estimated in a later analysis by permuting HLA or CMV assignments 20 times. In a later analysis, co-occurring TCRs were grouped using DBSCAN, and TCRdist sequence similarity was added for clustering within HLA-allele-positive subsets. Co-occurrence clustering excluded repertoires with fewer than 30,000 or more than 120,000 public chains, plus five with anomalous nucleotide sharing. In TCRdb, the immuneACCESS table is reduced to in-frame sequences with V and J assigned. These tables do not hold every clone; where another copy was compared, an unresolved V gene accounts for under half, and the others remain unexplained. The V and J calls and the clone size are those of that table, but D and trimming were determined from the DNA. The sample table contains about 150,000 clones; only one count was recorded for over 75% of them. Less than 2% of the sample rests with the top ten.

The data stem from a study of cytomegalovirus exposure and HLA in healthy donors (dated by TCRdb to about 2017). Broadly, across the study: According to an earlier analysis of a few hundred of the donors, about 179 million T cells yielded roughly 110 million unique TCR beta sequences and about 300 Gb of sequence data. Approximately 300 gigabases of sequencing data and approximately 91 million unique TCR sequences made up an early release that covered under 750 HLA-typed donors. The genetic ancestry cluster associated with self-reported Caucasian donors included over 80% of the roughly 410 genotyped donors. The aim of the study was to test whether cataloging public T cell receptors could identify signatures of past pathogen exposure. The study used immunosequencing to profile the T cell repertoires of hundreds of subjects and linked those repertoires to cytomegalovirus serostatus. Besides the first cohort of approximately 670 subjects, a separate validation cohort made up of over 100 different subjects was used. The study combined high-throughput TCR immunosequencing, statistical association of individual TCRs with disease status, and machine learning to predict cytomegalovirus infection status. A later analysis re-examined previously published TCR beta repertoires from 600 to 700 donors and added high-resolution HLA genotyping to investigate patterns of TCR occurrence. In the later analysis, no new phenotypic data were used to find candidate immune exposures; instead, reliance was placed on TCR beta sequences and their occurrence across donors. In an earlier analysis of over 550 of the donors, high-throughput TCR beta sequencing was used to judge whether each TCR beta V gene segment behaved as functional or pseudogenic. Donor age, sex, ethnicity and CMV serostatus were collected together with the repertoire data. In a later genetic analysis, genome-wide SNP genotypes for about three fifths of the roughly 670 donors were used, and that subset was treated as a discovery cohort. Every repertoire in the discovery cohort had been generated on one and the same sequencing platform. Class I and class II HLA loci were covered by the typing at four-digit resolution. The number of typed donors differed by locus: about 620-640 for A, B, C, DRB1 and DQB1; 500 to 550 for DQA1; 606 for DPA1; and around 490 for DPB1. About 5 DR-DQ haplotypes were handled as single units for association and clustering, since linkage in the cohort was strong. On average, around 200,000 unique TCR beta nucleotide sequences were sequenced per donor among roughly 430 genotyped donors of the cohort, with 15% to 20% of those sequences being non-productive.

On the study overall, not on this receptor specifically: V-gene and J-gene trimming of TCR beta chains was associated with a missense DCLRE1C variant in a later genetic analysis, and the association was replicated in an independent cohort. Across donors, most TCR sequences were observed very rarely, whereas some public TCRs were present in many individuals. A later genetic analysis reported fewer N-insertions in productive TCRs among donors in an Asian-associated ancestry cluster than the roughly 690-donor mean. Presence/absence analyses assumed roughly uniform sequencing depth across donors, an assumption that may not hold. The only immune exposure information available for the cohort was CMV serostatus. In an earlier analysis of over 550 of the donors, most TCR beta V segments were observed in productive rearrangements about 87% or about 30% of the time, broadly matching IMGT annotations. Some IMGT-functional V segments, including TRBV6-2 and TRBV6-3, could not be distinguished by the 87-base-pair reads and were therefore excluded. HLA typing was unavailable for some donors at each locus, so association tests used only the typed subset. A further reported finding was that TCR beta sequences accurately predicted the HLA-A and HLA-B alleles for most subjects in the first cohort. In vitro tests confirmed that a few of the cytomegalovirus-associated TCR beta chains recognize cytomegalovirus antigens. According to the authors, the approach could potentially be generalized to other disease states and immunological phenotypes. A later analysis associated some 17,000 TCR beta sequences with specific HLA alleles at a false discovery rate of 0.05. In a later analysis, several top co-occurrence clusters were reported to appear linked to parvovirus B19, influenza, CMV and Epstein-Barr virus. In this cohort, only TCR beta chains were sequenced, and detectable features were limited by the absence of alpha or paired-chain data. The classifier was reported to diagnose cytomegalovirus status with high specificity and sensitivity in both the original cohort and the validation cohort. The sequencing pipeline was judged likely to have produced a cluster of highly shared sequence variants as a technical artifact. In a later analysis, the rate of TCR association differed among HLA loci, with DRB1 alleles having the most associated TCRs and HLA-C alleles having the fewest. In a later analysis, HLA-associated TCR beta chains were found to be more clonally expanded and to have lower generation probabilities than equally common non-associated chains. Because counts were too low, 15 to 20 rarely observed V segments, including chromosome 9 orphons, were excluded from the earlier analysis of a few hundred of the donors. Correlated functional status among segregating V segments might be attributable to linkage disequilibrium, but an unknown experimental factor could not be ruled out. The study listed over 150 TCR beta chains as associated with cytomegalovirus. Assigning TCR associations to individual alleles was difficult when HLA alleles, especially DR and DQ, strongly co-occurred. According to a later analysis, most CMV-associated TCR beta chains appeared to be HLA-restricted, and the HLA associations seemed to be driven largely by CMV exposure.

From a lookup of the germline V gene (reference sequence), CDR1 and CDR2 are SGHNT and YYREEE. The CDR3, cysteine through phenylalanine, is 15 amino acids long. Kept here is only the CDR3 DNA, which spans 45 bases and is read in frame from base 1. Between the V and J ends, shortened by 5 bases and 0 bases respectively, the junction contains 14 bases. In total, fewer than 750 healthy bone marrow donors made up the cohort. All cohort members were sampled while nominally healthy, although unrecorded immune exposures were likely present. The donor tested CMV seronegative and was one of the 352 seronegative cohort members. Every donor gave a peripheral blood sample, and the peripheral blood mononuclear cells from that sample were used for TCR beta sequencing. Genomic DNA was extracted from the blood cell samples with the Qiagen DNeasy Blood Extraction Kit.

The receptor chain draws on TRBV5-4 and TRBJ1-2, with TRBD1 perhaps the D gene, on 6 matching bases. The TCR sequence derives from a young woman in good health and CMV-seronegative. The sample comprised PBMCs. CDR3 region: CASRDSLKPNYGYTF. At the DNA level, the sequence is TGTGCCAGCAGGGACAGTTTAAAACCTAACTATGGCTACACCTTC.